The rows below give T cell receptor beta chains drawn from one sample of a study of blood T cell repertoires in COVID-19. Repertoires were generated with immunoSEQ multiplex PCR, while TCRdb's copy carries only in-frame clones and drops some. The table includes some 230,000 clones, 83% detected once. The sequencing sample was made of peripheral blood. The receptor source for this set is a woman aged 50 to 65 with acute or convalescent COVID-19. CDR3s include the opening cysteine and the closing phenylalanine or tryptophan. A D gene is named only where the DNA matches it firmly. Expanded clones get a size class; other rows say once, few or many, or leave the size out.

TRBJ1-4,NA,TRBV3-1/TRBV3-2,NA,TGTGCCAGCAGCCATATCACAGGCCCAAATGAAAAACTGTTTTTT,CASSHITGPNEKLFF
TRBJ2-1,NA,TRBV2,TRBD2,TGTGCCAGCAGGGTCGGACTAGCGGGGGTTAACAATGAGCAGTTCTTC,CASRVGLAGVNNEQFF
TRBJ1-5,NA,TRBV27,NA,TGTGCCAGCAGTCGCTCAACAGTGCCCAATCAGCCCCAGCATTTT,CASSRSTVPNQPQHF
TRBJ2-1,NA,TRBV24-1,NA,TGTGCCACCGGCGCAACTAGCTCCTACAATGAGCAGTTCTTC,CATGATSSYNEQFF
TRBJ2-3,NA,TRBV7-6,TRBD2,TGTGCCAGCAGCTTAGGGGGTAGCGGGGCAGATACGCAGTATTTT,CASSLGGSGADTQYF
TRBJ2-2,NA,TRBV7-2,TRBD2,TGTGCCAGCAGGGTAACGGGGGGGCAATCGGCCGGGGAGCTGTTTTTT,CASRVTGGQSAGELFF
TRBJ1-3,NA,TRBV5-5,NA,TGTGCCAGCGCCCCCAGGGGTGATAGCTCTGGAAACACCATATATTTT,CASAPRGDSSGNTIYF
TRBJ1-4,few,TRBV27,NA,TGTGCCAGCAGGGCGCAGGTTAATGAAAAACTGTTTTTT,CASRAQVNEKLFF
TRBJ2-7,NA,TRBV5-1,TRBD2,TGCGCCAGCAGCTTGGCGGGACTAGCGGCCTCCTACGAGCAGTACTTC,CASSLAGLAASYEQYF
TRBJ1-1,NA,TRBV6-5,NA,TGTGCCAGCAGTTCCCGGTCCCTGAGGGTGAACACTGAAGCTTTCTTT,CASSSRSLRVNTEAFF
TRBJ2-5,NA,TRBV18,NA,TGTGCCAGCTCACCAGGCCAGCAAGAGACCCAGTACTTC,CASSPGQQETQYF